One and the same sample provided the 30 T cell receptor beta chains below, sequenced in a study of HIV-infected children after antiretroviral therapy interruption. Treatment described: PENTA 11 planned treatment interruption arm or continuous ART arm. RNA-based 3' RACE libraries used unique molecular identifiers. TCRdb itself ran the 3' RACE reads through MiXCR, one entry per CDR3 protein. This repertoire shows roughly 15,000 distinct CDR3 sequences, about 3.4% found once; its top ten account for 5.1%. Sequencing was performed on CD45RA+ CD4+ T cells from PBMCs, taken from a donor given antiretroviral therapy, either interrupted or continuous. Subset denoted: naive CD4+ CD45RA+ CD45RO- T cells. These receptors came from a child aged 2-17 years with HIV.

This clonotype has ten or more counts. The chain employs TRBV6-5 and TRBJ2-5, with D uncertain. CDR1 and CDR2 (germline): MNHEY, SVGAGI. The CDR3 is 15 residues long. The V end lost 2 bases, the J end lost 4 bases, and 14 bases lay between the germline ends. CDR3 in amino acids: CASSYGPGSRETQYF. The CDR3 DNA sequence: TGTGCCAGCAGTTACGGGCCAGGAAGCAGAGAGACCCAGTACTTC.

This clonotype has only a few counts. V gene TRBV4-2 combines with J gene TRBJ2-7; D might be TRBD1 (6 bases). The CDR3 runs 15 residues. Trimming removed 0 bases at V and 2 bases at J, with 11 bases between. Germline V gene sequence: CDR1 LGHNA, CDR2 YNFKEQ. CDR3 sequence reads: CASSQDAGQTYEQYF. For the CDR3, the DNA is TGTGCCAGCAGCCAAGATGCCGGACAGACCTACGAGCAGTACTTC.

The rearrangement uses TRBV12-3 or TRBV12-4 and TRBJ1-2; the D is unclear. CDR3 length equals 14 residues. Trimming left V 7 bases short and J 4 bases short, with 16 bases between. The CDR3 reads CASTTEASGYGYTF. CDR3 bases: TGTGCCAGCACCACCGAAGCTTCCGGCTATGGCTACACCTTC.

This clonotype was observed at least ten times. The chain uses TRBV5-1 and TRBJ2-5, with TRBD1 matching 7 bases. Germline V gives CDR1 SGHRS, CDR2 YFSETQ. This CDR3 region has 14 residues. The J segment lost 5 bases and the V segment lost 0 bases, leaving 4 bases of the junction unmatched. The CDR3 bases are TGCGCCAGCAGCTTGGCAGACAGGGTCGAGACCCAGTACTTC. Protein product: CASSLADRVETQYF.

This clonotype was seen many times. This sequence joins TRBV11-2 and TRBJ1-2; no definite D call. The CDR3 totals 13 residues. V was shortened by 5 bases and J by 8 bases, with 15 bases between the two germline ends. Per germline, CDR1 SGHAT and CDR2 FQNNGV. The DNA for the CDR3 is TGTGCCAGCAGCCGAGAAGGGCCCACGGGCTACACCTTC. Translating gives CASSREGPTGYTF.

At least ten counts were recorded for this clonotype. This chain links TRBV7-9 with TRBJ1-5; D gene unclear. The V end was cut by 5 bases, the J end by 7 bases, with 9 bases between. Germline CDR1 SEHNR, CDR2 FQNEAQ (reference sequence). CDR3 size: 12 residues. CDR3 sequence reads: CASSPLGQPQHF. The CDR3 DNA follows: TGTGCCAGCAGCCCTCTTGGGCAGCCCCAGCATTTT.

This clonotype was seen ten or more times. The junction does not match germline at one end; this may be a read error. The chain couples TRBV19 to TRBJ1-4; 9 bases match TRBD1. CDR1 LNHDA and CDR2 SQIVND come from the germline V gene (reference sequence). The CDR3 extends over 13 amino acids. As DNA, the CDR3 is TGTGCCAGCCGGGACAGGGAAAACGAAAGATTATTTTTC. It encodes CASRDRENERLFF.

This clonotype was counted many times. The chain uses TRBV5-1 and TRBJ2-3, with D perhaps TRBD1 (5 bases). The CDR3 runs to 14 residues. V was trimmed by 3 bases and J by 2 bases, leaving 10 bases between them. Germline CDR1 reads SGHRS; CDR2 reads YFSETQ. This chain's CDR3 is CASSSAGYTDTQYF. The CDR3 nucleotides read TGCGCCAGCAGCTCGGCAGGGTACACAGATACGCAGTATTTT.

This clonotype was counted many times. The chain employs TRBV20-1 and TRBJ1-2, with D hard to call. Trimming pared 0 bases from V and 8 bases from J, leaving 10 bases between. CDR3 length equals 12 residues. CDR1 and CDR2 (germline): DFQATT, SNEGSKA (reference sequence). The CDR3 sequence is CSARDQDGGYTF. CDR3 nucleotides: TGCAGTGCTAGAGATCAAGATGGGGGCTACACCTTC.

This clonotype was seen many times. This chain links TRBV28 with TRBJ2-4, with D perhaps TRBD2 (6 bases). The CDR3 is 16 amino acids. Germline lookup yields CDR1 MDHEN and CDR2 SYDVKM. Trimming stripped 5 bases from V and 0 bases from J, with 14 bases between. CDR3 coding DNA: TGTGCCAGCAGTCCCTTCCAGGGACTAGCCAAAAACATTCAGTACTTC. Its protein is CASSPFQGLAKNIQYF.

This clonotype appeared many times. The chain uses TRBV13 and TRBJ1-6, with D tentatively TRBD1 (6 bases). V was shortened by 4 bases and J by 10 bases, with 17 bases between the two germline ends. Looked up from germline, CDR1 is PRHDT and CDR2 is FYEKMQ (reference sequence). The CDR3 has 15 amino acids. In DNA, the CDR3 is TGTGCCAGCAGCTCGAGACAGGCCTTCACCTCACCCCTCCACTTT. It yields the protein CASSSRQAFTSPLHF.

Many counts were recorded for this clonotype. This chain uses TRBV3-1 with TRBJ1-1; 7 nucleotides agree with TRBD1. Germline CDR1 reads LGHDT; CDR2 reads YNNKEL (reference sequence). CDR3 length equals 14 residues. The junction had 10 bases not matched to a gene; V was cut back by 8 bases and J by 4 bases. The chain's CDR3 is CASGKQGWATEAFF. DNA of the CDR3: TGTGCCAGCGGGAAACAGGGGTGGGCCACTGAAGCTTTCTTT.

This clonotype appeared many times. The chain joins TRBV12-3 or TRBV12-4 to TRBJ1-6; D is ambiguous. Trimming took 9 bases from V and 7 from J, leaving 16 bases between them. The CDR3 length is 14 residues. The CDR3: CASRREPWNSPLHF. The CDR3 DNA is TGTGCCAGTCGACGGGAACCTTGGAATTCACCCCTCCACTTT.

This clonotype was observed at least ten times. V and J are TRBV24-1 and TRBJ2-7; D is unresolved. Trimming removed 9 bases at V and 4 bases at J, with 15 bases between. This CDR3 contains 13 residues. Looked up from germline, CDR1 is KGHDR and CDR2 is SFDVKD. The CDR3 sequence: CATADDSWYEQYF. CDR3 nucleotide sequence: TGTGCCACCGCGGACGATTCTTGGTACGAGCAGTACTTC.

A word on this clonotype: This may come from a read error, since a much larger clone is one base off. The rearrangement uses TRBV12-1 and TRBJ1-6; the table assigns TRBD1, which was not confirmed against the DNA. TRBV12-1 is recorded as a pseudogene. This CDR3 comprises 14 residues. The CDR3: CASCFAGPGSPLHF. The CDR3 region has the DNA TGTGCCAGCTGCTTTGCGGGGCCGGGTTCACCCCTCCACTTT.

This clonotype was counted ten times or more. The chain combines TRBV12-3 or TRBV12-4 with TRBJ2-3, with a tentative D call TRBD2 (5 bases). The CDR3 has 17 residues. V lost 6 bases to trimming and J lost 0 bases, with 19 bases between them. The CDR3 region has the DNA TGTGCCAGCAGGACCACAGAGAGGGTGGGGAGCACAGATACGCAGTATTTT. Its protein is CASRTTERVGSTDTQYF.

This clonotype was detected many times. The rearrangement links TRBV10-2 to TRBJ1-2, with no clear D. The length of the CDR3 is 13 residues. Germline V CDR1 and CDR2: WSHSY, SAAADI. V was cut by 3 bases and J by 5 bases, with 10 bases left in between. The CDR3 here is CASSDGPPYGYTF. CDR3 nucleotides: TGCGCCAGCAGTGACGGCCCCCCTTATGGCTACACCTTC.

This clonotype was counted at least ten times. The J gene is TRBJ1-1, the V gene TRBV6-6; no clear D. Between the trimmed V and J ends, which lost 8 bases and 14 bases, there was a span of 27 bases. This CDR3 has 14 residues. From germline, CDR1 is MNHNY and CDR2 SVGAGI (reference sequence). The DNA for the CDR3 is TGTGCCAGCGGTGATGCCGGTGCAAACACAGAAGTCTTCTTT. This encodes CASGDAGANTEVFF.

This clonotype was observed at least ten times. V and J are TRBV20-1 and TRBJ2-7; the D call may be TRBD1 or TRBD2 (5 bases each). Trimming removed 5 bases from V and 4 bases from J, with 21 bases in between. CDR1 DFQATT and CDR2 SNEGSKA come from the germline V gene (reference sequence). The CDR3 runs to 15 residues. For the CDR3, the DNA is TGCAGTGCTCAATCGGTCGGGGCTTATAATTACGAGCAGTACTTC. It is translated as CSAQSVGAYNYEQYF.

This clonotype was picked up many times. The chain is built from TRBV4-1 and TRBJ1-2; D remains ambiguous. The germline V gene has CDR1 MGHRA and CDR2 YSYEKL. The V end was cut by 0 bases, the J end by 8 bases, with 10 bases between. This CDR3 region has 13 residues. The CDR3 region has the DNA TGCGCCAGCAGCCAAGACGAGGAACCCGGCTACACCTTC. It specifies CASSQDEEPGYTF.

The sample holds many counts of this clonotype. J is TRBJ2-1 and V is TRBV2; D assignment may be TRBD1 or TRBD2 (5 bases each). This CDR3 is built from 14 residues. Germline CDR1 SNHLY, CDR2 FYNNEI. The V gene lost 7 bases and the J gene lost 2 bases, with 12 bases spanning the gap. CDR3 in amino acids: CASNWDGAYNEQFF. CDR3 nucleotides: TGTGCCAGCAATTGGGACGGAGCCTACAATGAGCAGTTCTTC.

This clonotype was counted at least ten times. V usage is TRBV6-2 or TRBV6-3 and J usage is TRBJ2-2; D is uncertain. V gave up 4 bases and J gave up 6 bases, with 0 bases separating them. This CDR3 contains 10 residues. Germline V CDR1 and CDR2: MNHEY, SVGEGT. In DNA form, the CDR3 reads TGTGCCAGCAGTTCCGGGGAGCTGTTTTTT. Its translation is CASSSGELFF.

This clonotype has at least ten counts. For the CDR3, the DNA is TGTGCCAGCCTTTCCGGACAGGGACACTCTGGAAACACCATATATTTT. It yields the protein CASLSGQGHSGNTIYF. The rearrangement joins TRBV6-1 to TRBJ1-3, with 8 bases fitting TRBD1. Germline values: CDR1 MNHNS, CDR2 SASEGT. Unmatched junction bases numbered 9, after V lost 8 bases and J lost 0 bases. CDR3 size: 16 residues.

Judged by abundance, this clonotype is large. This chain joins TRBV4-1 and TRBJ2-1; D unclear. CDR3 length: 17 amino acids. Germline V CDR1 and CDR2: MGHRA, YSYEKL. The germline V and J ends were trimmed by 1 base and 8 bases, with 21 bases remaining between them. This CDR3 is CASSQGTSAYASDEQFF. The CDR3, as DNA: TGCGCCAGCAGCCAAGGCACATCGGCTTACGCGAGCGATGAGCAGTTCTTC.

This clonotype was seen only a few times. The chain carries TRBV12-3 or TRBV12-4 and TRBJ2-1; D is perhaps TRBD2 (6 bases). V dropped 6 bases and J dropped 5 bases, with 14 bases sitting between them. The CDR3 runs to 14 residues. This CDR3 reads CASRISSGDNEQFF. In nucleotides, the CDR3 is TGTGCCAGCAGGATTTCCTCGGGGGACAATGAGCAGTTCTTC.

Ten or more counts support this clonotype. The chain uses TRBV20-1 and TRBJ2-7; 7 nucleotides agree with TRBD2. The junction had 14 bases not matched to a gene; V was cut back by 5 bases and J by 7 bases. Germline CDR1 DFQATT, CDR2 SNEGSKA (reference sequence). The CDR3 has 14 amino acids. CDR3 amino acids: CSAALLALAGEQYF. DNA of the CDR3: TGCAGTGCTGCCCTACTAGCGCTTGCTGGGGAGCAGTACTTC.

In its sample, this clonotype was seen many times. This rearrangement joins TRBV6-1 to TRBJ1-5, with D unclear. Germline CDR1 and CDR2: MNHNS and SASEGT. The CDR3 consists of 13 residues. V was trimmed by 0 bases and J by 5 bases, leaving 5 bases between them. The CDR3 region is CASSEARDQPQHF. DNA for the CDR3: TGTGCCAGCAGTGAAGCGCGAGATCAGCCCCAGCATTTT.

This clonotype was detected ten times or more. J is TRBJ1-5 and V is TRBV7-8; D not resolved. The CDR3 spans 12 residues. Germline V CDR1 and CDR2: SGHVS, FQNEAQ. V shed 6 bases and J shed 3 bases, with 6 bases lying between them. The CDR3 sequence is CASRRYNQPQHF. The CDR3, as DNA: TGTGCCAGCAGGAGGTACAATCAGCCCCAGCATTTT.

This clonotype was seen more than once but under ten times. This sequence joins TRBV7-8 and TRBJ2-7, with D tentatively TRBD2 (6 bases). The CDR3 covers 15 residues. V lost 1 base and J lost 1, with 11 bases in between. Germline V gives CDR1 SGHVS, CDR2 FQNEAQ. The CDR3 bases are TGTGCCAGCAGCTTAGATGGGACTGAATCCTACGAGCAGTACTTC. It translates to CASSLDGTESYEQYF. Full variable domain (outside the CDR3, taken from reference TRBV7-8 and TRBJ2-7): GAGVSQSPRYKVAKRGQDVALRCDPISGHVSLFWYQQALGQGPEFLTYFQNEAQLDKSGLPSDRFFAERPEGSVSTLKIQRTQQEDSAVYLCASSLDGTESYEQYFGPGTRLTVT.

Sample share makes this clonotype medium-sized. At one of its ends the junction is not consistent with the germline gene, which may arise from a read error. CDR3 sequence reads: CASSIGTGDEQYF. The DNA of the CDR3 is TGTGCCAGCAGTATTGGGACAGGGGATGAACAGTACTTC. The rearrangement joins TRBV19 to TRBJ2-7; TRBD1 matches 10 bases. Germline V gives CDR1 LNHDA, CDR2 SQIVND (reference sequence). The CDR3 is 13 residues long.